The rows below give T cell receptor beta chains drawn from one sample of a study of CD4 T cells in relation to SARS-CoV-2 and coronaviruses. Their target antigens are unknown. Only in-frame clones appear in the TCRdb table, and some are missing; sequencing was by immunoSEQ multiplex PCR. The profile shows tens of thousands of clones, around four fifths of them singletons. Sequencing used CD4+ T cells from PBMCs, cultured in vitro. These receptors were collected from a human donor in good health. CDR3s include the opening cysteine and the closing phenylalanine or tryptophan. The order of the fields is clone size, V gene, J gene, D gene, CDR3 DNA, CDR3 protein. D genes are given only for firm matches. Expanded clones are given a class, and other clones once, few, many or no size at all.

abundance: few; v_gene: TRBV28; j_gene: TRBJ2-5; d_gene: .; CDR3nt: TGTGCCAGCAGTGCCCCGACAGAAGAGACCCAGTACTTC; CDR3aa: CASSAPTEETQYF
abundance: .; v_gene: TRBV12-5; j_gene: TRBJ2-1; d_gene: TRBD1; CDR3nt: TGTGCTAGTGGCCCCCTCCCGGGACAGGGTCCGAATGAGCAGTTCTTC; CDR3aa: CASGPLPGQGPNEQFF
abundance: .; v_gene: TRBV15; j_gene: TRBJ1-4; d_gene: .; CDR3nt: TGTGCCACCAGCAGAGCAATGCGGGAAGGATACGAAAAACTGTTTTTT; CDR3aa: CATSRAMREGYEKLFF
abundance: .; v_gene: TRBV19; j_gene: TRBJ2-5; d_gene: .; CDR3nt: TGTGCCAGTAGTAGGGGGCCTCAAATACAGGAGACCCAGTACTTC; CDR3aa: CASSRGPQIQETQYF
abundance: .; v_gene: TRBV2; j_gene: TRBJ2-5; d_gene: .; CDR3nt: TGTGCCAGCACCCCCCTCCCGGCACAGGGAGGAGAGACCCAGTACTTC; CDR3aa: CASTPLPAQGGETQYF
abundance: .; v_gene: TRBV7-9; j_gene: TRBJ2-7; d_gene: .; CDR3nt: TGTGCCAGCAGTGTATTGGGGGGACACGAGCAGTACTTC; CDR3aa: CASSVLGGHEQYF
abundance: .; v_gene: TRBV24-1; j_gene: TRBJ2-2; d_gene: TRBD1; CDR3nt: TGTGCCACCAGTGATTTTGCTCAGGGGGCCACCGGGGAGCTGTTTTTT; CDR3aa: CATSDFAQGATGELFF
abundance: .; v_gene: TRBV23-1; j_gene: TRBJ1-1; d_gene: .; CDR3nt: TGCGCCAGCAGTCAATCCCCTGTCGAGGGGGAGGTCACTGAAGCTTTCTTT; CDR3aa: CASSQSPVEGEVTEAFF
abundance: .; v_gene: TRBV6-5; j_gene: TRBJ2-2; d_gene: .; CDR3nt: TGTGCCAGCAGTTACAACTTCCGGGAGTTGGACGGGGAGCTGTTTTTT; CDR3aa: CASSYNFRELDGELFF
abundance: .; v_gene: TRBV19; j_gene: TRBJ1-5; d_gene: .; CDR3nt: TGTGCCAGTAGTAAGGGGACAAGGAGCAATCAGCCCCAGCATTTT; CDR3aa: CASSKGTRSNQPQHF
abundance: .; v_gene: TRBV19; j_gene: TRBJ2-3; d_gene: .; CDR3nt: TGTGCCAGTAGTATTAAGCAGTCTAGCACAGATACGCAGTATTTT; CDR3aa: CASSIKQSSTDTQYF
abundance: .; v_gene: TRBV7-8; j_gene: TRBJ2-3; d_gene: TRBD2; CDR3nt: TGTGCCAGCAGCCGGGGGGAACGGACAGATACGCAGTATTTT; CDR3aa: CASSRGERTDTQYF
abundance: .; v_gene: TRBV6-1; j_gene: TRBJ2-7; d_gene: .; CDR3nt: TGTGCCAGCAGTGAAAAGGGCGGGTACTCCTACGAGCAGTACTTC; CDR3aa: CASSEKGGYSYEQYF
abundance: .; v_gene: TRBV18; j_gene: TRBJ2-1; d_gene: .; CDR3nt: TGTGCCAGCTCACCCCTTTTGGGCAATGAGCAGTTCTTC; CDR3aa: CASSPLLGNEQFF
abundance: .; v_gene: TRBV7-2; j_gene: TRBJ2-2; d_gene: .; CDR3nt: TGTGCCAGCAGCTTAGCATCCGGGCCCGGGGAGCTGTTTTTT; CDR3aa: CASSLASGPGELFF
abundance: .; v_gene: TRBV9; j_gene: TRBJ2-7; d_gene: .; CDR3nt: TGTGCCAGCAGCGGTGGTCGGGTTGCTGTCGAGCAGTACTTC; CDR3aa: CASSGGRVAVEQYF
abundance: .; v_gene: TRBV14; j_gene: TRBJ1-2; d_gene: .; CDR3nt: TGTGCCAGCAGCCAAGACGGGAGGCAAGCTAACTATGGCTACACCTTC; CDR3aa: CASSQDGRQANYGYTF
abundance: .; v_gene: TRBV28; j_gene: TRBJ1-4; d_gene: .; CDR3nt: TGTGCCAGCAGTTTAGCATCAACTAATGAAAAACTGTTTTTT; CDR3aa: CASSLASTNEKLFF
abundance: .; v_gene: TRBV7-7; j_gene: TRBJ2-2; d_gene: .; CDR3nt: TGTGCCAGCAGCTTCGGGGACAACACCGGGGAGCTGTTTTTT; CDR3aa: CASSFGDNTGELFF
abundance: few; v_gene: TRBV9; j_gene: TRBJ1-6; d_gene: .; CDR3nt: TGTGCCAGCAGCGTAGGTAGGAGCTCCTATAATTCACCCCTCCACTTT; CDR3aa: CASSVGRSSYNSPLHF
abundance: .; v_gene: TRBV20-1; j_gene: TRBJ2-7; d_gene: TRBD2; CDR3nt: TGCAGTGCTAGTGCGGGAGTTCTCTCCTACGAGCAGTACTTC; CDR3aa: CSASAGVLSYEQYF
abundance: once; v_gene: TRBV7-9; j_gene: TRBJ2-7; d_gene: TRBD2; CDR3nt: TGTGCCAGCAGCCCTAGGTCACTAGCGGGGGGCGAGCAGTACTTC; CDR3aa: CASSPRSLAGGEQYF
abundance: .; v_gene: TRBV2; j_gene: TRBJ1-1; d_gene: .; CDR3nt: TGTGCCAGCAGTGATTATAAGGACCCTGATGAAGCTTTCTTT; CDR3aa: CASSDYKDPDEAFF
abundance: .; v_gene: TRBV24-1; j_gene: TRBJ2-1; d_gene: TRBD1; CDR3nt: TGTGCCACCAGTGAACCCGGGACAGGGGTTTGGGAGCAGTTCTTC; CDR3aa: CATSEPGTGVWEQFF
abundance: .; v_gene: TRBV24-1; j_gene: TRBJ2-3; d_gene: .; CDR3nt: TGTGCCACCGGCGGAGGGTCAGATACGCAGTATTTT; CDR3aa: CATGGGSDTQYF
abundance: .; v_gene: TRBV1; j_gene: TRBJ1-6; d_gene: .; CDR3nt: TGCACCAGCAGCCAAGATCAGGCACCCCTCCACTTT; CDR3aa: CTSSQDQAPLHF
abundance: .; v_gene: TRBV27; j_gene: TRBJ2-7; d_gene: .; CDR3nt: TGTGCCAGCAGTGCCGTTGCCAAATCAAACTACGAGCAGTACTTC; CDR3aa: CASSAVAKSNYEQYF
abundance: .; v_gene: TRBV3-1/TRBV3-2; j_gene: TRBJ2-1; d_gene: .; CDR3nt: TGTGCCAGCAGCCCCTCCGGGCTTGTGGGTGAGCAGTTCTTC; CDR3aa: CASSPSGLVGEQFF
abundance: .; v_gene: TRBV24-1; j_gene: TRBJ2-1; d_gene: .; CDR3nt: TGTGCCACCAGTTCCTATGGGGGTTACTACAATGAGCAGTTCTTC; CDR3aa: CATSSYGGYYNEQFF
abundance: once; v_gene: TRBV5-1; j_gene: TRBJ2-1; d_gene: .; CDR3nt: TGCGCCAGCCTGGCGGGACAGAACTCCTACAATGAGCAGTTCTTC; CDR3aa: CASLAGQNSYNEQFF
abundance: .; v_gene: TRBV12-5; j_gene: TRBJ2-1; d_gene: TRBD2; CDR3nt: TGTGCTAGTGGTTTCCCAGCGGGAGGGCAGTTCTTC; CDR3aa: CASGFPAGGQFF
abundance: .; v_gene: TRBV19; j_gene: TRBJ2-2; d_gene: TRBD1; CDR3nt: TGTGCCAGTAGTACGGGACAGGGGGTCGGGGAGCTGTTTTTT; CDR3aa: CASSTGQGVGELFF
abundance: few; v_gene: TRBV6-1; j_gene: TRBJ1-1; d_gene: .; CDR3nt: TGTGCCAGCAGTGAGATGGTCATGAACACTGAAGCTTTCTTT; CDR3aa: CASSEMVMNTEAFF
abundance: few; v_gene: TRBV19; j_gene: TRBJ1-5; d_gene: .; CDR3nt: TGTGCCAGTAGTATAGCCGACAGAAAGTATCAGCCCCAGCATTTT; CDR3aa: CASSIADRKYQPQHF
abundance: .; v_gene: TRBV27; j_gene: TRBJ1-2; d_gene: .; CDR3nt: TGTGCCAGCAGTTTAACGCTGGGCAACTATGGCTACACCTTC; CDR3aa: CASSLTLGNYGYTF
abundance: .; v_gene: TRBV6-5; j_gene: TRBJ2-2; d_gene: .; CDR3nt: TGTGCCAGCAGCGTGACAGCGAACACCGGGGAGCTGTTTTTT; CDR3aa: CASSVTANTGELFF
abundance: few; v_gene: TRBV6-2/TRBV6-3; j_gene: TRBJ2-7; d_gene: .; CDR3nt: TGTGCCAGCAGCCGGGACTTGGGGGCCTGGCTAGGGCACGAGCAGTACTTC; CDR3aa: CASSRDLGAWLGHEQYF
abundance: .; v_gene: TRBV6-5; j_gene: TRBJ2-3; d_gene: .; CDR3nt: TGTGCCAGCAGACCCGAGGACTACCGCACAGATACGCAGTATTTT; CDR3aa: CASRPEDYRTDTQYF
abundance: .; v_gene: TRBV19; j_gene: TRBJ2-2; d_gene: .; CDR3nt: TGTGCCAGTAGTATCTATCTGGCGACGGGAGCTCGCACCGGGGAGCTGTTTTTT; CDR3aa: CASSIYLATGARTGELFF
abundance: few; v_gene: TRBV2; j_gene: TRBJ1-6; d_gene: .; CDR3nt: TGTGCCAGCAGCAGCTATAATTCACCCCTCCACTTT; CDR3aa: CASSSYNSPLHF